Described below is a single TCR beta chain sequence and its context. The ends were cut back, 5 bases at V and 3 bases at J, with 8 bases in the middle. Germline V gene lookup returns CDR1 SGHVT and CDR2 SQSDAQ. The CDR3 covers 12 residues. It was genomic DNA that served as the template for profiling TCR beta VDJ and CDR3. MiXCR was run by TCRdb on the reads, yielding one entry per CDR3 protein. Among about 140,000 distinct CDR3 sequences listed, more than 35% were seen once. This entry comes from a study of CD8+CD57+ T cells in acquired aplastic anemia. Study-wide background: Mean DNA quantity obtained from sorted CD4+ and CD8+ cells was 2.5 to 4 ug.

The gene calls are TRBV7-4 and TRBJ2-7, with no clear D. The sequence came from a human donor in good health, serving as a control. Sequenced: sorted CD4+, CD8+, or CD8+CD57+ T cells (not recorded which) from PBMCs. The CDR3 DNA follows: TGTGCCAGCAGCCCTAATGGCTACGAGCAGTACTTC. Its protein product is CASSPNGYEQYF.